The 10 T cell receptor beta chains given below trace back to one sample, sequenced in a study of blood T cell repertoires in COVID-19. TCRdb keeps only in-frame clones here, not all; method: immunoSEQ multiplex PCR. The table lists hundreds of thousands of clones, 87% of them singletons. The specimen sequenced was PBMCs or T cells enriched from blood (not recorded which). All receptors derive from a man aged 40-49 years in a cohort exposed to, infected with or recovered from COVID-19 (not recorded which).

The V and J genes are TRBV19 and TRBJ1-2; 9 bases are a match to TRBD1. This CDR3 is 14 amino acids long. J was trimmed by 2 bases and V by 5 bases; bases with no gene match: 3. Germline CDR1 is LNHDA and CDR2 is SQIVND (reference sequence). CDR3 in DNA: TGTGCCAGTAGTTCCGGGACAGGGAACTATGGCTACACCTTC. Its translation is CASSSGTGNYGYTF.

The CDR3 here is CASSPSGPRRETQYF. CDR3 DNA sequence: TGTGCCAGCAGCCCTAGCGGGCCCCGCCGGGAGACCCAGTACTTC. J is TRBJ2-5 and V is TRBV11-2, with TRBD2 identical over 8 bases. Trimming took 5 bases from V and 5 from J; bases not matched to a gene: 10. The length of the CDR3 is 15 residues. Germline V gene data show CDR1 as SGHAT and CDR2 as FQNNGV.

V and J are TRBV14 and TRBJ1-1; 9 nucleotides line up with TRBD1. The CDR3 loop spans 15 amino acids. With 2 bases clipped from V and 4 bases from J, the junction kept 5 bases outside the gene matches. CDR1 is SGHDN, CDR2 FVKESK, per germline. CDR3 residues: CASSQRQGGFTEAFF. Here the CDR3 DNA reads TGTGCCAGCAGCCAAAGACAGGGGGGATTCACTGAAGCTTTCTTT.

V and J are TRBV11-2 and TRBJ1-2; tentative D call: TRBD1 (5 bases). This CDR3 has 15 residues. V dropped 0 bases and J dropped 3 bases, with 11 bases sitting between them. CDR1 is SGHAT and CDR2 is FQNNGV in the germline V gene. The CDR3 DNA follows: TGTGCCAGCAGCTTAGACCGTGGGGCTTACTATGGCTACACCTTC. As protein: CASSLDRGAYYGYTF.

This clone was detected only once. V gene TRBV18 combines with J gene TRBJ2-1; 13 bases match TRBD2. J was trimmed by 4 bases and V by 6 bases; bases with no gene match: 3. CDR1 and CDR2 from the germline V gene are KGHSH and LQKENI. This CDR3 contains 15 residues. The CDR3 is CASSPTSGGYNEQFF. As DNA, the CDR3 is TGTGCCAGCTCCCCGACTAGCGGGGGGTACAATGAGCAGTTCTTC.

This clone was seen a handful of times. The rearrangement uses TRBV6-5 and TRBJ1-2; D is perhaps TRBD1 (6 bases). Germline assignment: CDR1 MNHEY and CDR2 SVGAGI. The V end was cut by 5 bases, the J end by 5 bases, with 12 bases between. This CDR3 spans 13 amino acids. The CDR3: CASSQTGQYGYTF. CDR3 coding DNA: TGTGCCAGCAGTCAAACAGGACAGTATGGCTACACCTTC.

V is TRBV6-6 and J is TRBJ1-2, with a tentative D call TRBD1 (6 bases). Per the germline V gene, CDR1 is MNHNY and CDR2 is SVGAGI (reference sequence). With 5 bases removed from V and 8 bases from J, the gap between germline ends came to 21 bases. CDR3 length equals 15 residues. CDR3 bases: TGTGCCAGCAGTCAAGGACAGTCTCAAGCGAGCGGCTACACCTTC. This gives the protein CASSQGQSQASGYTF.

The chain links TRBV5-1 to TRBJ1-4; unclear D gene. There are 14 residues in the CDR3. Germline values: CDR1 SGHRS, CDR2 YFSETQ. V was shortened by 2 bases and J by 3 bases, with 8 bases between the two germline ends. CDR3 sequence: CASSLRQSNEKLFF. CDR3 nucleotide sequence: TGCGCCAGCAGCTTACGCCAGTCTAATGAAAAACTGTTTTTT.

The rearrangement links TRBV1 to TRBJ2-1; the DNA was not used to check the table's D call, TRBD2. TRBV1 is noted as a pseudogene. The CDR3 runs 20 residues. The CDR3 sequence is CTSSPQGLAGGTFSYNEQFF. The CDR3 DNA is TGCACCAGCAGCCCCCAGGGACTAGCGGGAGGGACCTTCTCCTACAATGAGCAGTTCTTC.

The CDR3 sequence is CASSIVGTGWAGELFF. The CDR3 DNA follows: TGTGCCAGTAGTATCGTGGGGACAGGATGGGCCGGGGAGCTGTTTTTT. J is TRBJ2-2 and V is TRBV19; 8 bases map to TRBD1. CDR1 is LNHDA, CDR2 SQIVND, per germline (reference sequence). J was trimmed by 6 bases and V by 3 bases; bases with no gene match: 9. The CDR3 is 16 residues long.